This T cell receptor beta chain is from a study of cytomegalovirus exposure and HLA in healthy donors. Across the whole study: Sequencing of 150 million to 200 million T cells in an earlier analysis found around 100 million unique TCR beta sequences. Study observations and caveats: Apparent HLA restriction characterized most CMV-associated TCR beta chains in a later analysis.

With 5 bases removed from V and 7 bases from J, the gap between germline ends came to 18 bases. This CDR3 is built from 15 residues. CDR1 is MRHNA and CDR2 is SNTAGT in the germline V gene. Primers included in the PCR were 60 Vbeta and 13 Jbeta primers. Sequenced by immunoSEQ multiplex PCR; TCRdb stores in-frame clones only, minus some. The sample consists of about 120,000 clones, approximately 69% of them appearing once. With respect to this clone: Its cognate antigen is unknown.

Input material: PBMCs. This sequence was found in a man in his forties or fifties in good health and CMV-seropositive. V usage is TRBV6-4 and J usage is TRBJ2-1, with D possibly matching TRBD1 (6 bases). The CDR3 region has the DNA TGTGCCAGCAGTCCTTTAACCGGGACATATAATGAGCAGTTCTTC. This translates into CASSPLTGTYNEQFF.